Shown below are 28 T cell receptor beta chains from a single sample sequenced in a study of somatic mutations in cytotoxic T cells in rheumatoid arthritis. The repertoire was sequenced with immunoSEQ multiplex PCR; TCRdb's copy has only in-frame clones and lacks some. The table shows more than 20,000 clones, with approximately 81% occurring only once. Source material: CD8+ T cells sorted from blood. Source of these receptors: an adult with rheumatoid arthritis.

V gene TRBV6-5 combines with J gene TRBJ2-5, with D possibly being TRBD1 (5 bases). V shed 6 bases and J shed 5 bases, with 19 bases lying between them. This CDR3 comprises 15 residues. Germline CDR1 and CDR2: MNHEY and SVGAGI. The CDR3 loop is CASSQGYPTRETQYF. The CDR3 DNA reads TGTGCCAGCAGCCAGGGATACCCTACTCGGGAGACCCAGTACTTC.

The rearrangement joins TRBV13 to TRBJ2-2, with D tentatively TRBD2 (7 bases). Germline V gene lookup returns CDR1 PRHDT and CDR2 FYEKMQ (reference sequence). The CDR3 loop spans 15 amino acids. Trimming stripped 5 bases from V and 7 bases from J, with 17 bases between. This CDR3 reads CASSRGGPAVGELFF. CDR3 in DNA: TGTGCCAGCAGCAGGGGGGGGCCCGCTGTCGGGGAGCTGTTTTTT.

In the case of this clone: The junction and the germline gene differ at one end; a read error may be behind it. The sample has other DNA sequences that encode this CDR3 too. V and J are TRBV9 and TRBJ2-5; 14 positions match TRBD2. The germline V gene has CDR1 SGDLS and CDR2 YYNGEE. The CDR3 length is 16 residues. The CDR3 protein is CASSKTSGGAGETQYF. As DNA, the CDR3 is TGTGCTAGCAGCAAGACTAGCGGGGGGGCGGGTGAGACCCAGTACTTC.

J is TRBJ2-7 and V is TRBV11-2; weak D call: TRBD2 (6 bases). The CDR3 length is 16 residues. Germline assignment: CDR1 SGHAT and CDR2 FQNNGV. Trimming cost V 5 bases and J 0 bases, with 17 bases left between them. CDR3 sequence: CASSPLGGRRSYEQYF. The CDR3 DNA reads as TGTGCCAGCAGCCCCTTGGGGGGAAGACGCTCCTACGAGCAGTACTTC.

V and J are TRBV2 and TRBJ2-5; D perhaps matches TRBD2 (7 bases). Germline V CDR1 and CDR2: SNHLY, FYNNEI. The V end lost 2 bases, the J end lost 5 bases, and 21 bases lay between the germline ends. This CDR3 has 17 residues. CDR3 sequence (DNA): TGTGCCAGCAGTGAATGGGGCGGGGGCATCTCTCGGGAGACCCAGTACTTC. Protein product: CASSEWGGGISRETQYF.

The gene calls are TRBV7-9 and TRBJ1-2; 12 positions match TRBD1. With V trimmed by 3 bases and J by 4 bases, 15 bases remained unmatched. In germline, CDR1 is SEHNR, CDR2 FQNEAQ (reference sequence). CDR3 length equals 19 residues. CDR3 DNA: TGTGCCAGCAGCTTCGGACCAGGAAGGCCGGGACAGGGGGCCTATGGCTACACCTTC. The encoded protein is CASSFGPGRPGQGAYGYTF.

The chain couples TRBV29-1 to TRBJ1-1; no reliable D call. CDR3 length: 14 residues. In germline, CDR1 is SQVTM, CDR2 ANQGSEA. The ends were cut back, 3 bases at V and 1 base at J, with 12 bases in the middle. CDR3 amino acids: CSVERQDQNTEAFF. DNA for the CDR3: TGCAGCGTTGAGAGACAAGACCAGAACACTGAAGCTTTCTTT.

The CDR3 reads CASSDPGQRGFRSYEQYF. CDR3 nucleotide sequence: TGTGCCAGCAGTGACCCCGGGCAACGCGGTTTCAGGTCCTACGAGCAGTACTTC. The chain couples TRBV6-1 to TRBJ2-7; D remains unclear. Between the trimmed V and J ends, which lost 3 bases and 1 base, there was a span of 22 bases. The CDR3 contains 18 residues. Germline V gene data show CDR1 as MNHNS and CDR2 as SASEGT.

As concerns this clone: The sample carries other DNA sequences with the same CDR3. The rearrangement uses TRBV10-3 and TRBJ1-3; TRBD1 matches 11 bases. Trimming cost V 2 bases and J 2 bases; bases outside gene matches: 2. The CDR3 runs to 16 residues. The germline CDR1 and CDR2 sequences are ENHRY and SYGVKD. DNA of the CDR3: TGTGCCATCAGTGAGGGGACAGGGGGGACTGGAAACACCATATATTTT. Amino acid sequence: CAISEGTGGTGNTIYF.

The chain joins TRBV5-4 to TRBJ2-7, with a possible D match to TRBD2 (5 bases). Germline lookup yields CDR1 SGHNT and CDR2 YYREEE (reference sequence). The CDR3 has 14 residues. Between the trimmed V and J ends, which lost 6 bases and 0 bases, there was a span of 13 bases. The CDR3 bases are TGTGCCAGCACGAGGGCAGAAGGCTCCTACGAGCAGTACTTC. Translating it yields CASTRAEGSYEQYF. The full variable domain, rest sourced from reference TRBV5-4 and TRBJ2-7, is ETGVTQSPTHLIKTRGQQVTLRCSSQSGHNTVSWYQQALGQGPQFIFQYYREEENGRGNFPPRFSGLQFPNYSSELNVNALELDDSALYLCASTRAEGSYEQYFGPGTRLTVT.

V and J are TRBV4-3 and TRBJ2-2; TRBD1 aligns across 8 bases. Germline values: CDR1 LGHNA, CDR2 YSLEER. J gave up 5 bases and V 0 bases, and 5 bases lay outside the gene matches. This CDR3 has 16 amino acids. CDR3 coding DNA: TGCGCCAGCAGCCAAGAGGACAGGGACGAAACCGGGGAGCTGTTTTTT. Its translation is CASSQEDRDETGELFF.

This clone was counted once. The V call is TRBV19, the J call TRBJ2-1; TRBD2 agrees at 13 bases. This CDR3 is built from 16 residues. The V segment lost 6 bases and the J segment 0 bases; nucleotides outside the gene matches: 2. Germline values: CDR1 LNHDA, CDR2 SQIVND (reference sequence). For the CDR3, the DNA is TGTGCCAGTAGGACTAGCGGGGGGAGCTCCTACAATGAGCAGTTCTTC. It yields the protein CASRTSGGSSYNEQFF.

The CDR3 here is CASSQGGSFSGANVLTF. The CDR3 region has the DNA TGTGCCAGCAGCCAAGGGGGGTCATTCTCTGGGGCCAACGTCCTGACTTTC. The chain recombines TRBV4-2 with TRBJ2-6; D may be TRBD1 or TRBD2 (5 bases each). Trimming removed 1 base at V and 0 bases at J, with 10 bases between. CDR1 and CDR2 from the germline V gene are LGHNA and YNFKEQ. This CDR3 region has 17 residues.

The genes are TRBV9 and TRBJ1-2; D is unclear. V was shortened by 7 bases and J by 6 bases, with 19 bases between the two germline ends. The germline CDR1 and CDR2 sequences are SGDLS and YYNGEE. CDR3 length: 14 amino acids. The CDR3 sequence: CASGGGGWEDGYTF. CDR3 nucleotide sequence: TGTGCCAGCGGCGGTGGAGGATGGGAGGATGGCTACACCTTC.

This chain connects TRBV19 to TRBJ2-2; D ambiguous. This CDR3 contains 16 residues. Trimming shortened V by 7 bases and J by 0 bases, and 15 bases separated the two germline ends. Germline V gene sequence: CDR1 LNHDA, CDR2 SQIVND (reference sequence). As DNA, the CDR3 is TGTGCCAGTAATTGGGCTCCCTCTACGAACACCGGGGAGCTGTTTTTT. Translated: CASNWAPSTNTGELFF.

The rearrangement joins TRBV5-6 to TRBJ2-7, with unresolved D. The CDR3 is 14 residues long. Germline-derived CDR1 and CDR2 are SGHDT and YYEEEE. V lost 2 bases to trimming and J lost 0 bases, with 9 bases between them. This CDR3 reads CASSFGPPSYEQYF. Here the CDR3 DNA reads TGTGCCAGCAGCTTCGGCCCCCCCTCCTACGAGCAGTACTTC.

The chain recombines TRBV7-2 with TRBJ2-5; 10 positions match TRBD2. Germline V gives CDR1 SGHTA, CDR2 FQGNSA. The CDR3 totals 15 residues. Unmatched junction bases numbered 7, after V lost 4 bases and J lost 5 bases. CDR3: CASSSSGGAGETQYF. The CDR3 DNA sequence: TGTGCCAGCAGCTCAAGCGGGGGGGCCGGGGAGACCCAGTACTTC.

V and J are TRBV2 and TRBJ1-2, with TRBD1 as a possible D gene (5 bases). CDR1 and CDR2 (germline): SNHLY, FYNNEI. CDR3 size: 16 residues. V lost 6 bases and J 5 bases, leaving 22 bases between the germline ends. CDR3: CASSTLPQGEVYGYTF. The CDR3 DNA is TGTGCCAGCAGCACCCTCCCGCAGGGTGAGGTATATGGCTACACCTTC.

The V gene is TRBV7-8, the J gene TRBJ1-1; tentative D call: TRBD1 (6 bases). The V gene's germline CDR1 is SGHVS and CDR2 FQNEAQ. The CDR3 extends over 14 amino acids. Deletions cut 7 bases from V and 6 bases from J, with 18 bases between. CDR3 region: CASTPSRGWSEAFF. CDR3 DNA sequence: TGTGCCAGCACCCCCAGTAGGGGGTGGTCTGAAGCTTTCTTT.

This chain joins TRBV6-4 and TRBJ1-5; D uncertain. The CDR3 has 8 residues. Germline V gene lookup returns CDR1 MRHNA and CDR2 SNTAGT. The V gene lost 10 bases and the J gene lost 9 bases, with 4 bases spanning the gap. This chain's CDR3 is CATTPQHF. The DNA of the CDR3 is TGTGCCACCACGCCCCAGCATTTT.

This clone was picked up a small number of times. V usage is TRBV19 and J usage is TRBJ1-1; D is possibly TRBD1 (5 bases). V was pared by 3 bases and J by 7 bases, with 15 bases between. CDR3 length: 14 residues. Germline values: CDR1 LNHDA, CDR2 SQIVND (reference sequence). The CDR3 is CASSIGGAGVEAFF. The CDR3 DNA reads TGTGCCAGTAGTATCGGTGGGGCCGGCGTTGAAGCTTTCTTT.

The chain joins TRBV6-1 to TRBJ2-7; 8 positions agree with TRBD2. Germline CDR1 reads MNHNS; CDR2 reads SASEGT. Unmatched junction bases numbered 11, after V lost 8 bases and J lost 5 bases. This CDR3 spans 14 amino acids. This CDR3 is CASLSLAGIHEQYF. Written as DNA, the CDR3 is TGTGCCAGCCTAAGCTTAGCGGGGATCCACGAGCAGTACTTC.

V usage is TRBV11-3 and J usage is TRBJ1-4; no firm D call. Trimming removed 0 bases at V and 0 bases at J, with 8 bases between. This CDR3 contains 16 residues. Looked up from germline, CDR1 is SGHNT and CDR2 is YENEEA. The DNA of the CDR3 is TGTGCCAGCAGCTTAGATAGCGGATCAACTAATGAAAAACTGTTTTTT. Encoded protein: CASSLDSGSTNEKLFF.

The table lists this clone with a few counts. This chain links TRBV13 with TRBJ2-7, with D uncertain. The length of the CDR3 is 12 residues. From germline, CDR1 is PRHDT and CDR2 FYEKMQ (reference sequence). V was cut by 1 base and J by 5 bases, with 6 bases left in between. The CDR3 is CASSLEAHEQYF. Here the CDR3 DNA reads TGTGCCAGCAGCTTAGAAGCCCACGAGCAGTACTTC.

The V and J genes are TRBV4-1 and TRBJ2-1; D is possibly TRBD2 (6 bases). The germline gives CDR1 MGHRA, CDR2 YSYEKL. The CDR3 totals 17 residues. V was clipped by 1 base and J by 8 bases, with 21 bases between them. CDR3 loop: CASSQVRDSQPWDEQFF. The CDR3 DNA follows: TGCGCCAGCAGCCAAGTCCGGGACTCCCAGCCCTGGGATGAGCAGTTCTTC.

CDR3 nucleotide sequence: TGTGCCAGCAGCTTACTAGGGGCTGGGGCCAACGTCCTGACTTTC. Its protein product is CASSLLGAGANVLTF. The rearrangement joins TRBV13 to TRBJ2-6; perhaps TRBD1 as D (5 bases). Trimming removed 2 bases at V and 2 bases at J, with 7 bases between. The CDR3 has 15 amino acids. In germline, CDR1 is PRHDT, CDR2 FYEKMQ (reference sequence).

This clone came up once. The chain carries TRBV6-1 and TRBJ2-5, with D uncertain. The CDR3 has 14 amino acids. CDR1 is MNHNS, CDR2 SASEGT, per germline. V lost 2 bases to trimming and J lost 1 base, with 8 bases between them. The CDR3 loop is CASSEYPIQETQYF. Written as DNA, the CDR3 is TGTGCCAGCAGTGAATACCCCATCCAAGAGACCCAGTACTTC.

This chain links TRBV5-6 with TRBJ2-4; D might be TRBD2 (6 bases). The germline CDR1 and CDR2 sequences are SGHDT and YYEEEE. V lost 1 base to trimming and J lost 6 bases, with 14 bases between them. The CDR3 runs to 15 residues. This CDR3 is CASSLWFVGGNIQYF. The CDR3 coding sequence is TGTGCCAGCAGCTTGTGGTTCGTCGGGGGAAACATTCAGTACTTC.